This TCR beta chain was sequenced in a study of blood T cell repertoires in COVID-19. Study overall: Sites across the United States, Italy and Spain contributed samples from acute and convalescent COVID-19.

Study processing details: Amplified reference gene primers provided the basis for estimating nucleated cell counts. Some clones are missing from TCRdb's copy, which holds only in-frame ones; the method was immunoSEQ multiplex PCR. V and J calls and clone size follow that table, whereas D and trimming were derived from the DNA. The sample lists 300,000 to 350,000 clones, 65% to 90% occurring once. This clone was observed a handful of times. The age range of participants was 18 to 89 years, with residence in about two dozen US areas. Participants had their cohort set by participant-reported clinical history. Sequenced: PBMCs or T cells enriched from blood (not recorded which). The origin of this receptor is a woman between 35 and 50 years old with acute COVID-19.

The CDR3 sequence is CASSSLGQGNNSPLHF. The CDR3 coding sequence is TGTGCCAGCAGTTCCCTTGGACAGGGTAATAATTCACCCCTCCACTTT. This chain uses TRBV28 with TRBJ1-6; TRBD1 matches 8 bases. V trimming: 4 bases; J trimming: 5 bases; junction bases outside the gene matches: 7. The CDR3 spans 16 residues. Germline loops: CDR1 MDHEN, CDR2 SYDVKM.